The source of this T cell receptor beta chain is a study of T cells in Graves' hyperthyroidism and ophthalmopathy. In its sample, this clonotype was seen a few times. Its matching antigen is unknown. Regions amplified from RNA transcripts were the TCR beta CDR3 regions. Carried out on the TCR CDR3, a first-round RT-PCR used the HTBI primer set. From the multiplex PCR reads, TCRdb called clonotypes with MiXCR, one entry per CDR3 protein. The data show around 280,000 distinct CDR3 sequences, with roughly 14% seen just once and almost 8% held by the top ten. Study-wide points: Expanded thyroid clonotypes (above 0.001) were mostly also found in blood.

Diagnostic assessment was based on clinical symptoms, serum thyroxine and TRAb, thyroid ultrasound and orbital computed tomography. CDR1 is SGHTA, CDR2 FQGTGA, per germline. The CDR3 sequence is 13 residues long. Trimming removed 8 bases from V and 8 bases from J; junction bases left unmatched: 8. V and J are TRBV7-3 and TRBJ2-1, with 8 bases fitting TRBD1. The source material was blood. The receptor was derived from a woman aged 25 to 39 with Graves' hyperthyroidism that later progressed to Graves' ophthalmopathy. CDR3 residues: CASGGQGADEQFF. CDR3 DNA sequence: TGTGCCAGCGGAGGGCAGGGGGCCGATGAGCAGTTCTTC.